A few counts support the clone carrying this T cell receptor beta chain. The entry originates in a study of regulatory T cells in long-lasting Graves disease. Arm-PCR of CDR3 regions and iRepertoire HTBI primers were used to build TCR beta libraries. TCRdb ran MiXCR on the multiplex PCR reads and lists one entry per CDR3 protein. The sample shows hundreds of thousands of distinct CDR3 sequences, around 11% of them seen only once. Specified time point: newly diagnosed GD, antithyroid drugs for less than 3 months. After RNA was extracted from PBMCs, the TCR library was made from it. This CDR3 comprises 17 residues. Germline lookup yields CDR1 LGHNA and CDR2 YSLEER. V was cut by 0 bases and J by 0 bases, with 12 bases left in between. The same specimen was also included in a second study, on T cells in Graves' hyperthyroidism and ophthalmopathy.

The clonotype was recovered from a woman aged 25 to 39 with Graves disease. This chain links TRBV4-3 with TRBJ1-5; D gene ambiguous. This material consisted of peripheral blood mononuclear cells (PBMCs), taken at new diagnosis, from a patient treated with antithyroid drugs. The CDR3 loop reads CASSQDLAGPSNQPQHF. The CDR3 DNA is TGCGCCAGCAGCCAAGATTTAGCAGGCCCTAGCAATCAGCCCCAGCATTTT.